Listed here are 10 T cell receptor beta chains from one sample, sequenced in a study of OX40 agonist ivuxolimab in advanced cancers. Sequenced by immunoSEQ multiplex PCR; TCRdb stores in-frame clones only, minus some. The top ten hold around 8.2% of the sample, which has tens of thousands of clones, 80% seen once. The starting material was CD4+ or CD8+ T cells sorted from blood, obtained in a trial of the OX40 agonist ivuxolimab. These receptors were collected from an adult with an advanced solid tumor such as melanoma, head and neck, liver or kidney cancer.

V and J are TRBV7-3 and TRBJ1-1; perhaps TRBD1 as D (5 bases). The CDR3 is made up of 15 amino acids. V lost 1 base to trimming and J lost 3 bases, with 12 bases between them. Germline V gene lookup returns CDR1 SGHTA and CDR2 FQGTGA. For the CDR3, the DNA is TGTGCCAGCAGCTTAAACGGGGGTATGGACACTGAAGCTTTCTTT. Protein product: CASSLNGGMDTEAFF.

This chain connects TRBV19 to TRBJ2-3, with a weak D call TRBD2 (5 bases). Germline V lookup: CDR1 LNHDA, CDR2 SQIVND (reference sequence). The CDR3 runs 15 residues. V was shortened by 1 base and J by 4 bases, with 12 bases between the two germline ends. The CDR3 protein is CASSIGRRGSDTQYF. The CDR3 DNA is TGTGCCAGTAGTATAGGCAGGAGAGGGTCAGATACGCAGTATTTT.

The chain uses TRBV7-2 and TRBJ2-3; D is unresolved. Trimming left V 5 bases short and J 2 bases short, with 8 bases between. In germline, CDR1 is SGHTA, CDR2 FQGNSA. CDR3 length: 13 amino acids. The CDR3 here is CASSPQVTDTQYF. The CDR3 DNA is TGTGCCAGCAGCCCCCAGGTCACAGATACGCAGTATTTT.

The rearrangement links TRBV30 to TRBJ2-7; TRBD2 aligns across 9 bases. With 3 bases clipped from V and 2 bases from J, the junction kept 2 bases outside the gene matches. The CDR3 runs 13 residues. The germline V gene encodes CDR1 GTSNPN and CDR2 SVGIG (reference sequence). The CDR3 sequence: CAWSLAGPYEQYF. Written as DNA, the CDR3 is TGTGCCTGGAGCCTAGCGGGACCCTACGAGCAGTACTTC.

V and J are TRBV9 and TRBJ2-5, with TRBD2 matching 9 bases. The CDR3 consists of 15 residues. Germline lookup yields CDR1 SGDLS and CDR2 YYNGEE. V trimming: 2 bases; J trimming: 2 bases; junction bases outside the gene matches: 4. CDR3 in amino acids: CASSVSGSRQETQYF. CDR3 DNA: TGTGCCAGCAGCGTTAGCGGGAGTCGGCAAGAGACCCAGTACTTC.

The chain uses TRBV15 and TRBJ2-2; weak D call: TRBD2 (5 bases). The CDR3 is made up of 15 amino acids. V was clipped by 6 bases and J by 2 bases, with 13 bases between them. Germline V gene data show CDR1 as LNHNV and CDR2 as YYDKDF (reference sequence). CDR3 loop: CATRARAANTGELFF. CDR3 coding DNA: TGTGCCACCAGAGCGAGGGCGGCCAACACCGGGGAGCTGTTTTTT.

CDR3 amino acids: CASSQRLPKDNSPLHF. The CDR3 nucleotides read TGTGCCAGCAGCCAAAGACTGCCGAAAGATAATTCACCCCTCCACTTT. V gene TRBV7-2 combines with J gene TRBJ1-6, with no clear D. There are 16 residues in the CDR3. Germline lookup yields CDR1 SGHTA and CDR2 FQGNSA. Trimming removed 5 bases from V and 5 bases from J, with 16 bases in between.

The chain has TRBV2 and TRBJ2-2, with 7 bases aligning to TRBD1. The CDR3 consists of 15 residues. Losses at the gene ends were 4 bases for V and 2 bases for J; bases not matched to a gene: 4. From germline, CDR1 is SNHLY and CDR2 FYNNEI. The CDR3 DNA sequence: TGTGCCAGCAGTGTGAACAGGGGTAACACCGGGGAGCTGTTTTTT. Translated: CASSVNRGNTGELFF. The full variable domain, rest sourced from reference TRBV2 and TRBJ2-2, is EPEVTQTPSHQVTQMGQEVILRCVPISNHLYFYWYRQILGQKVEFLVSFYNNEISEKSEIFDDQFSVERPDGSNFTLKIRSTKLEDSAMYFCASSVNRGNTGELFFGEGSRLTVL.

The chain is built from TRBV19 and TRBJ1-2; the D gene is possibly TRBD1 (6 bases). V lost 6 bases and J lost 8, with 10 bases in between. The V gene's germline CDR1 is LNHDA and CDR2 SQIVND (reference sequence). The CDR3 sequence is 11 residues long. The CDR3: CASSDRYGYTF. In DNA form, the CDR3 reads TGTGCCAGTAGCGACAGGTACGGCTACACCTTC.

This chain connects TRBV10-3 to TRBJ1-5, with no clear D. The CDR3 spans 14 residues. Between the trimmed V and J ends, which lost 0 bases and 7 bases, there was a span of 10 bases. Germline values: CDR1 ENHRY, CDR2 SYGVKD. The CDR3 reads CAISESAGSQPQHF. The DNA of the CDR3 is TGTGCCATCAGTGAGTCAGCGGGGTCCCAGCCCCAGCATTTT.